This is a list of T cell receptor beta chains from one sample in a study of molecular identifiers for immune sequencing clone quantification. In TCRdb, the PCR reads were re-called with MiXCR into one record per CDR3 protein. This table has some 680,000 distinct CDR3 sequences, around 25% appearing once. The sample was naive CD8+ T cells from blood, with Jurkat cell RNA spiked in. These receptors all stem from a human donor in good health. Some libraries in this study had Jurkat cell RNA spiked in. Both conserved end residues are part of each CDR3. Fields, in order: clone size, J gene, D gene, V gene, CDR3 protein, CDR3 DNA. D genes are given only for firm matches. The size field is filled for only some rows; it gives once, few, many or a size class.

>few|TRBJ1-1|.|TRBV4-1
CASSQVLVNTEAFF
TGCGCCAGCAGCCAAGTGTTGGTGAACACTGAAGCTTTCTTT
>many|TRBJ2-6|.|TRBV4-3
CASSQDKGGANVLTF
TGCGCCAGCAGCCAAGATAAGGGGGGAGCCAACGTCCTGACTTTC
>many|TRBJ1-2|.|TRBV12-3/TRBV12-4
CASSLGLRGYTF
TGTGCCAGCAGTCTGGGACTTAGGGGCTACACCTTC
>.|TRBJ2-7|.|TRBV5-6
CASSHQNSYEQYF
TGTGCCAGCAGCCACCAGAATTCGTACGAGCAGTACTTC
>.|TRBJ1-5|.|TRBV6-1
CASSARDTETYSNQPQHF
TGTGCCAGCAGCGCCCGGGACACCGAAACTTATAGCAATCAGCCCCAGCATTTT
>many|TRBJ2-7|.|TRBV3-1
CASSQDLLVDGSWQYF
TGTGCCAGCAGCCAAGATCTCCTGGTGGATGGGAGTTGGCAGTACTTC
>.|TRBJ1-1|.|TRBV6-6
CASSYHPGNSEAFF
TGTGCCAGCAGTTACCATCCGGGTAACTCTGAAGCTTTCTTT
>many|TRBJ2-7|.|TRBV30
CAWIRDFPYEQYF
TGTGCCTGGATCCGGGACTTCCCCTACGAGCAGTACTTC
>many|TRBJ1-1|.|TRBV7-2
CASSWGDITEAFF
TGTGCCAGCAGCTGGGGGGATATCACTGAAGCTTTCTTT
>.|TRBJ2-7|.|TRBV7-6
CASSPERGSPHERYF
TGTGCCAGCAGCCCAGAAAGGGGGAGTCCCCACGAGCGGTACTTC
>.|TRBJ2-7|.|TRBV19
CASSIGAGTTYEQYF
TGTGCCAGTAGTATCGGGGCTGGGACAACCTACGAGCAGTACTTC
>.|TRBJ1-5|.|TRBV19
CASKTGHGEPQHF
TGTGCCAGTAAAACGGGACACGGGGAGCCCCAGCATTTT
>.|TRBJ2-5|.|TRBV20-1
CSATPGGVDRETQYF
TGCAGTGCTACCCCCGGGGGCGTCGACCGAGAGACCCAGTACTTC
>few|TRBJ2-7|.|TRBV11-3
CASIISLGRYEQYF
TGTGCCAGCATCATTTCTCTGGGGAGGTACGAGCAGTACTTC
>.|TRBJ2-3|TRBD2|TRBV2
CASQRISGRDRQYF
TGTGCCAGCCAGCGGATTAGCGGGCGAGATAGGCAGTATTTT
>.|TRBJ2-5|.|TRBV11-2
CASSPPLVDQETQYF
TGTGCCAGCAGCCCGCCCCTGGTGGACCAAGAGACCCAGTACTTC
>.|TRBJ2-7|TRBD1|TRBV4-3
CASSQELFGTGSYEQYF
TGCGCCAGCAGCCAAGAATTGTTTGGGACAGGTTCCTACGAGCAGTACTTC
>many|TRBJ1-5|TRBD1|TRBV7-6
CASSKSGGSNQPQHF
TGTGCCAGCAGTAAATCAGGGGGAAGCAATCAGCCCCAGCATTTT
>many|TRBJ1-3|.|TRBV7-9
CASSSTDNSGNTIYF
TGTGCCAGCAGCTCCACAGACAACTCTGGAAACACCATATATTTT
>.|TRBJ2-7|TRBD1|TRBV12-3/TRBV12-4
CASRTGGAVYEQYF
TGTGCCAGCAGGACAGGGGGCGCCGTTTACGAGCAGTACTTC
>many|TRBJ1-1|.|TRBV7-8
CASRIHWGMNTEAFF
TGTGCCAGCAGGATACACTGGGGGATGAACACTGAAGCTTTCTTT
>.|TRBJ2-3|TRBD2|TRBV9
CASSVGTSGLTDTQYF
TGTGCCAGCAGCGTGGGGACTAGCGGACTCACAGATACGCAGTATTTT
>many|TRBJ1-1|.|TRBV7-9
CASSLAPTVPFEAFF
TGTGCCAGCAGCTTAGCCCCTACAGTCCCCTTTGAAGCTTTCTTT
>many|TRBJ2-2|TRBD1|TRBV19
CASSIGTANTGELFF
TGTGCCAGTAGTATCGGGACAGCGAACACCGGGGAGCTGTTTTTT
>few|TRBJ2-7|.|TRBV7-9
CASSHRDTDSTYEQYF
TGTGCCAGCAGCCACCGGGACACCGATTCCACCTACGAGCAGTACTTC
>many|TRBJ2-5|.|TRBV6-5
CASSSDPDQETQYF
TGTGCCAGCAGCTCCGACCCAGACCAAGAGACCCAGTACTTC
>.|TRBJ2-3|TRBD1|TRBV18
CASSPRDRAPDTQYF
TGTGCCAGCTCACCGAGGGACAGGGCCCCAGATACGCAGTATTTT
>many|TRBJ2-1|.|TRBV18
CASSEGLLYNEQFF
TGTGCCAGCTCAGAGGGACTCCTCTACAATGAGCAGTTCTTC
>.|TRBJ1-3|.|TRBV6-5
CASRDTQSSGNTIYF
TGTGCCAGCAGAGATACCCAGAGCTCTGGAAACACCATATATTTT
>.|TRBJ1-3|.|TRBV10-3
CAISESVGSPGNTIYF
TGTGCCATCAGTGAGTCGGTGGGGAGTCCTGGAAACACCATATATTTT
>.|TRBJ2-5|TRBD2|TRBV10-3
CAIKSSGRWEETQYF
TGTGCCATCAAATCTAGCGGGAGATGGGAGGAGACCCAGTACTTC
>.|TRBJ2-5|TRBD1|TRBV6-6
CASSPPQFRDRGRPETQYF
TGTGCCAGCAGTCCCCCCCAATTTCGGGACAGGGGGCGCCCAGAGACCCAGTACTTC
>many|TRBJ2-3|TRBD2|TRBV12-3/TRBV12-4
CASRGFAGDTDTQYF
TGTGCCAGCAGGGGTTTCGCGGGGGACACAGATACGCAGTATTTT
>few|TRBJ1-2|.|TRBV7-9
CASSPNLGDYGYTF
TGTGCCAGCAGCCCTAACCTTGGGGACTATGGCTACACCTTC
>few|TRBJ1-2|TRBD1|TRBV5-8
CASRRTGENYGYTF
TGTGCCAGCAGAAGGACAGGGGAGAACTATGGCTACACCTTC
>many|TRBJ2-1|.|TRBV28
CASSLGQQFF
TGTGCCAGCAGCCTAGGGCAGCAGTTCTTC
>few|TRBJ2-1|.|TRBV25-1
CASSEPGQIYNEQFF
TGTGCCAGCAGTGAACCTGGACAGATCTACAATGAGCAGTTCTTC
>few|TRBJ2-1|TRBD1|TRBV27
CASLGQGGHEQFF
TGTGCCAGCCTGGGACAGGGCGGCCATGAGCAGTTCTTC
>few|TRBJ2-7|.|TRBV7-9
CASSRSDKSSYEQYF
TGTGCCAGCAGCCGTTCCGACAAGAGCTCCTACGAGCAGTACTTC
>many|TRBJ1-5|.|TRBV15
CATSRDWGDSNQPQHF
TGTGCCACCAGCAGAGATTGGGGGGATAGCAATCAGCCCCAGCATTTT
>.|TRBJ1-2|.|TRBV11-2
CASSTRGYGYAF
TGTGCCAGCAGCACAAGGGGCTATGGCTACGCCTTC
>few|TRBJ2-7|TRBD1|TRBV6-5
CASSRTGVEQCF
TGTGCCAGCAGCCGGACAGGGGTTGAGCAGTGCTTC
>.|TRBJ2-1|.|TRBV3-1
CASSHFDFEQFF
TGTGCCAGCAGCCATTTTGATTTCGAGCAGTTCTTC
>.|TRBJ2-1|TRBD1|TRBV11-2
CASSLGTGQGAGNEQFF
TGTGCCAGCAGCTTAGGGACGGGACAGGGGGCTGGGAATGAGCAGTTCTTC
>few|TRBJ2-7|TRBD2|TRBV6-2/TRBV6-3
CASSYGGDEYF
TGTGCCAGCAGTTACGGGGGGGACGAGTACTTC
>.|TRBJ2-1|.|TRBV29-1
CSEGKQGYFNEQFF
TGCAGCGAGGGAAAACAGGGTTACTTCAATGAGCAGTTCTTC
>many|TRBJ2-1|TRBD2|TRBV11-2
CASSESPSGGVRNEQFF
TGTGCCAGCAGCGAAAGTCCTAGCGGGGGCGTCAGAAATGAGCAGTTCTTC
>.|TRBJ2-1|.|TRBV19
CASSIVGGGHNEQFF
TGTGCCAGTAGTATAGTTGGAGGGGGGCACAATGAGCAGTTCTTC
>many|TRBJ2-2|.|TRBV12-3/TRBV12-4
CASSPPGELFF
TGTGCCAGCAGCCCCCCCGGGGAGCTGTTTTTT
>few|TRBJ2-1|.|TRBV7-9
CASGGGLYNEQFF
TGTGCCAGCGGTGGGGGCCTCTACAATGAGCAGTTCTTC
>many|TRBJ1-1|TRBD1|TRBV12-3/TRBV12-4
CASSSRDRGTNTEAFF
TGTGCCAGCAGTTCGAGGGACAGGGGGACGAACACTGAAGCTTTCTTT
>many|TRBJ2-3|.|TRBV13
CASSTSPRGADTQYF
TGTGCCAGCAGCACGTCACCTAGGGGAGCAGATACGCAGTATTTT
>many|TRBJ2-1|.|TRBV4-3
CASSQDFGQGHYNEQFF
TGCGCCAGCAGCCAAGATTTTGGGCAGGGCCACTACAATGAGCAGTTCTTC
>.|TRBJ2-1|TRBD2|TRBV6-2/TRBV6-3
CASTAGDFNEQFF
TGTGCCAGTACAGCGGGGGACTTCAATGAGCAGTTCTTC
>.|TRBJ1-4|.|TRBV11-2
CASRADPNEKLFF
TGTGCCAGCAGAGCGGACCCTAATGAAAAACTGTTTTTT